These 9 T cell receptor beta chains were sequenced from one sample in a study of post-analysis software for immune sequencing data. Study-wide points: Elevated frequency relative to controls characterized four or five TRBV segments in patients, TRBV5-6, TRBV5-1 and TRBV20-1 among them.

The TCR beta cDNA libraries carried unique molecular identifiers. TCRdb analysed the PCR reads with MiXCR anew, one entry per CDR3 protein. The profile covers about 400,000 distinct CDR3 sequences, with roughly 35% appearing a single time and roughly 12% taken by the ten largest. These TCRs are of unknown antigen specificity. The specimen was blood. These receptors were obtained from a girl between 10 and 17 years old with multiple sclerosis.

The gene calls are TRBV11-2 and TRBJ1-1; the match to TRBD1 covers 7 bases. The CDR3 contains 15 residues. Germline V lookup: CDR1 SGHAT, CDR2 FQNNGV. J was trimmed by 2 bases and V by 5 bases; bases with no gene match: 8. The CDR3 DNA reads TGTGCCAGCAGCAACCGGACAGGTCCCAACACTGAAGCTTTCTTT. Translated, it gives CASSNRTGPNTEAFF.

This clonotype was detected a few times. The chain recombines TRBV7-2 with TRBJ1-1; the match to TRBD1 covers 8 bases. Germline loops: CDR1 SGHTA, CDR2 FQGNSA. With V trimmed by 5 bases and J by 10 bases, 9 bases remained unmatched. The length of the CDR3 is 13 residues. CDR3 nucleotides: TGTGCCAGCAGCCTAGGGACAGGCGAGGTAGCTTTCTTT. Translated: CASSLGTGEVAFF. Filled out from reference TRBV7-2 and TRBJ1-1, the complete variable domain reads GAGVSQSPSNKVTEKGKDVELRCDPISGHTALYWYRQSLGQGLEFLIYFQGNSAPDKSGLPSDRFSAERTGGSVSTLTIQRTQQEDSAVYLCASSLGTGEVAFFGQGTRLTVV.

This chain uses TRBV18 with TRBJ2-1, with D perhaps given as TRBD1 or TRBD2 (5 bases each). The CDR3 is made up of 15 amino acids. Between the trimmed V and J ends, which lost 2 bases and 13 bases, there was a span of 21 bases. Germline values: CDR1 KGHSH, CDR2 LQKENI. The CDR3 is CASSPTLDFQGVQFF. The CDR3 DNA is TGTGCCAGCTCACCAACATTGGACTTTCAGGGCGTACAGTTCTTC.

CDR3 amino acids: CASSVGASGQETQYF. Here the CDR3 DNA reads TGTGCCAGCAGCGTTGGGGCTAGCGGCCAAGAGACCCAGTACTTC. This rearrangement joins TRBV9 to TRBJ2-5, with 7 bases matching TRBD2. Germline-derived CDR1 and CDR2 are SGDLS and YYNGEE. The CDR3 runs to 15 residues. V dropped 2 bases and J dropped 1; count of bases not matched to a gene: 5.

The chain links TRBV7-2 to TRBJ2-4; a possible D gene is TRBD1 (5 bases). The V gene lost 5 bases and the J gene lost 13 bases, with 21 bases spanning the gap. Germline V gives CDR1 SGHTA, CDR2 FQGNSA. This CDR3 contains 14 residues. CDR3 residues: CASSERRGLREQYF. CDR3 DNA: TGTGCCAGCAGCGAAAGAAGGGGTCTACGAGAGCAGTACTTC.

V is TRBV12-3 or TRBV12-4 and J is TRBJ1-1; D is unresolved. V shed 5 bases and J shed 1 base, with 20 bases lying between them. The CDR3 loop spans 17 amino acids. CDR3 nucleotides: TGTGCCAGCAGTACTCATGGGGAAGATCCAGGGAACACTGAAGCTTTCTTT. Its protein is CASSTHGEDPGNTEAFF.

There are a few counts of this clonotype. The CDR3 spells CASSLGTGVNEAFF. CDR3 sequence (DNA): TGTGCCAGCAGCCTCGGGACAGGGGTTAATGAAGCTTTCTTT. The chain employs TRBV6-5 and TRBJ1-1, with 10 bases identical to TRBD1. The CDR3 consists of 14 residues. V shed 6 bases and J 7 bases; nucleotides not matched to a gene: 8. Germline V gene sequence: CDR1 MNHEY, CDR2 SVGAGI.

This clonotype was counted between two and nine times. This chain connects TRBV4-2 to TRBJ1-1; tentatively, D is TRBD1 (5 bases). Germline lookup yields CDR1 LGHNA and CDR2 YNFKEQ. The CDR3 loop spans 15 amino acids. Trimming cost V 5 bases and J 3 bases, with 16 bases left between them. The CDR3 region has the DNA TGTGCCAGCAGCGATGTTGCCGTAGGGGACACTGAAGCTTTCTTT. Protein product: CASSDVAVGDTEAFF.

The CDR3 DNA is TGTGCCAGCACCCCGGGACTAGCGGGGGATTTTAATACGCAGTATTTT. Protein sequence: CASTPGLAGDFNTQYF. The gene calls are TRBV12-3 or TRBV12-4 and TRBJ2-3; 14 nucleotides line up with TRBD2. The CDR3 contains 16 residues. V dropped 7 bases and J dropped 7; count of bases not matched to a gene: 10.